This T cell receptor (beta chain) was sequenced in a study of beta chain features in type 1 diabetes. The isolated RNA, all of it, was reverse transcribed, so expressed TCRB transcripts were what got sequenced. TCRdb's copy holds only in-frame clones and misses some; the assay was immunoSEQ multiplex PCR. Counted here are 300,000 to 350,000 clones, roughly 15% occurring once; the ten biggest clones make up roughly 7%. The germline V gene has CDR1 MGHRA and CDR2 YSYEKL. This CDR3 contains 14 residues. Trimming removed 6 bases at V and 0 bases at J, with 11 bases between. The chain uses TRBV4-1 and TRBJ1-1, with D perhaps TRBD1 (5 bases). Sequencing was done on a sample of central memory CD4+ T cells from blood. This TCR came from a young man in good health. The CDR3 sequence is CASSVGTVNTEAFF. CDR3 in DNA: TGCGCCAGCAGTGTCGGGACGGTGAACACTGAAGCTTTCTTT.